What follows describes a single TCR beta chain. Some clones are missing from TCRdb's copy, which holds only in-frame ones; the method was immunoSEQ multiplex PCR. The sample records some 140,000 clones, just under 90% being singletons. These data come from a study of control samples from healthy donors and cancer patients. V was clipped by 2 bases and J by 5 bases, with 8 bases between them. This CDR3 comprises 13 residues. The germline CDR1 and CDR2 sequences are SGHTA and FQGNSA. The chain carries TRBV7-2 and TRBJ2-3, with unresolved D. Sequencing used PBMCs. The receptor's source is a man over 45 with head and neck cancer. The CDR3: CASSLTGLDTQYF. Here the CDR3 DNA reads TGTGCCAGCAGCTTAACCGGTTTAGATACGCAGTATTTT.